This T cell receptor (beta chain) was captured by sequencing in a study of cytomegalovirus exposure and HLA in healthy donors. The length of the CDR3 is 14 residues. V gave up 5 bases and J gave up 4 bases; unmatched junction bases: 5. Germline V CDR1 and CDR2: MNHEY, SVGAGI. Worth noting for this clone: What it binds is unknown.

Findings of the study overall: In an earlier analysis, most TCR beta V segments were productive about 87% or about 30% of the time. Reportedly, cytomegalovirus status was diagnosed with high sensitivity and specificity.

The PCR contained 60 Vbeta and 13 Jbeta primers. Using immunoSEQ multiplex PCR, the repertoire was profiled, and TCRdb retains in-frame clones only, with some absent. Among around 120,000 clones listed, 65% to 80% were seen once. The chain employs TRBV6-5 and TRBJ2-1, with 7 bases fitting TRBD1. This sequence originates from a man aged 60 to 69 in good health and CMV-seropositive. Input material: PBMCs. CDR3 in DNA: TGTGCCAGCAGTCTACAGGGGACGTACAATGAGCAGTTCTTC. Translation gives CASSLQGTYNEQFF.